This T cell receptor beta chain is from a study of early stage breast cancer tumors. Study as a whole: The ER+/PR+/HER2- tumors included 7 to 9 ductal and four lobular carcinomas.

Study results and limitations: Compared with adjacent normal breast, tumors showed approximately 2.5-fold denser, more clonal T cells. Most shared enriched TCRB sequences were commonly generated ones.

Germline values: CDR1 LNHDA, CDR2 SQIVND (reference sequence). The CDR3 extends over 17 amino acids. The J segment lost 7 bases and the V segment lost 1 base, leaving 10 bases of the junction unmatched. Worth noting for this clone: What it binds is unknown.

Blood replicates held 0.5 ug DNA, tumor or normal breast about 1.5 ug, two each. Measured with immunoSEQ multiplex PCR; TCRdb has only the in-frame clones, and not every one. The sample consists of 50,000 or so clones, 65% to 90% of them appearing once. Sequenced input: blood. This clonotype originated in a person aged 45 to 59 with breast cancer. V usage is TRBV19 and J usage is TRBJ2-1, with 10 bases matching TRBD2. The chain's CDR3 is CASSIVGLAGVHNEQFF. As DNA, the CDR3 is TGTGCCAGTAGTATAGTAGGGCTAGCGGGAGTACATAATGAGCAGTTCTTC.